These T cell receptor beta chains were read from a single sample in a study of blood T cell repertoires in COVID-19. Data came from immunoSEQ multiplex PCR; TCRdb stores just in-frame clones and leaves some out. The sample contains 30,000 to 40,000 clones, about 85% of which appear only once. The sample taken for sequencing was peripheral blood. The receptors stem from a human donor in a cohort sampled during active COVID-19. Both conserved end residues are part of each CDR3. The D gene is left open where the match is weak. Clone size is given for some rows only: seen once, a few or many times, or a class if the clone is expanded.

clone size,D gene,V gene,J gene,CDR3 protein,CDR3 DNA
-,-,TRBV6-2/TRBV6-3,TRBJ1-5,CASSPLAAHLGQPQHF,TGTGCCAGCAGTCCCCTAGCGGCGCACCTGGGGCAGCCCCAGCATTTT
-,-,TRBV7-2,TRBJ1-2,CASSRRGSRNYGYTF,TGTGCCAGCAGCCGGAGGGGATCCCGAAACTATGGCTACACCTTC
-,TRBD2,TRBV3-1/TRBV3-2,TRBJ2-5,CASSRRTSGSTETQYF,TGTGCCAGCAGCCGACGGACTAGCGGTTCCACGGAGACCCAGTACTTC
once,TRBD1,TRBV10-1,TRBJ2-7,CASSGDRPEQYF,TGCGCCAGCAGTGGGGACAGGCCGGAGCAGTACTTC
-,TRBD1,TRBV19,TRBJ2-7,CASSALRGSEQYF,TGTGCCAGTAGTGCCCTCAGGGGGTCCGAGCAGTACTTC
few,-,TRBV3-1/TRBV3-2,TRBJ1-1,CASRNRAEAFF,TGTGCCAGCAGGAACAGGGCTGAAGCTTTCTTT
-,-,TRBV4-1,TRBJ1-5,CASSQGSQEPQHF,TGCGCCAGCAGCCAAGGATCTCAGGAACCCCAGCATTTT
-,-,TRBV6-2/TRBV6-3,TRBJ2-7,CASSNGGSLSYEQYF,TGTGCCAGCAGTAACGGGGGTTCCTTGTCCTACGAGCAGTACTTC
-,TRBD1,TRBV5-1,TRBJ1-2,CASSSRQGSTANYGYTF,TGCGCCAGCAGCTCCCGACAGGGGAGTACAGCTAACTATGGCTACACCTTC
-,-,TRBV5-8,TRBJ1-1,CASSPGRAEAFF,TGTGCCAGCAGCCCGGGGAGGGCCGAAGCTTTCTTT
-,TRBD1,TRBV11-2,TRBJ1-3,CASSATARTGGRGNTIYF,TGTGCCAGCAGCGCGACGGCTAGGACAGGGGGAAGAGGAAACACCATATATTTT
once,-,TRBV15,TRBJ1-5,CATSRDRANQPQHF,TGTGCCACCAGCAGAGACAGGGCCAATCAGCCCCAGCATTTT
-,-,TRBV7-6,TRBJ2-7,CASSSRSAGSRYEQYF,TGTGCCAGCAGCTCCAGGTCGGCAGGGTCTCGCTACGAGCAGTACTTC
few,-,TRBV7-9,TRBJ2-4,CASSPSVGLNIQYF,TGTGCCAGCAGCCCTAGCGTGGGATTAAACATTCAGTACTTC
-,TRBD1,TRBV2,TRBJ2-1,CASSPGQSYNEQFF,TGTGCCAGCAGCCCGGGACAGAGCTACAATGAGCAGTTCTTC
-,-,TRBV5-1,TRBJ2-5,CASSLQLPQETQYF,TGCGCCAGCAGCTTGCAACTACCTCAAGAGACCCAGTACTTC
-,TRBD2,TRBV5-1,TRBJ2-3,CASSPRLAGGQDTQYF,TGCGCCAGCAGCCCCCGACTAGCGGGGGGGCAAGATACGCAGTATTTT
-,-,TRBV6-1,TRBJ1-3,CASSETAGNTIYF,TGTGCCAGCAGTGAGACAGCTGGAAACACCATATATTTT
-,TRBD1,TRBV6-5,TRBJ1-2,CASRDRAMGGYGYTF,TGTGCCAGCCGGGACAGGGCCATGGGGGGCTATGGCTACACCTTC
-,TRBD1,TRBV6-5,TRBJ2-1,CASKGTGPYNEQFF,TGTGCCAGCAAAGGGACAGGCCCCTACAATGAGCAGTTCTTC
-,TRBD2,TRBV11-2,TRBJ2-5,CASTLRLAGGRSETQYF,TGTGCCAGCACCCTAAGATTAGCGGGGGGGCGGTCAGAGACCCAGTACTTC
-,-,TRBV7-3,TRBJ2-1,CASSTRDTHYNEQFF,TGTGCCAGCAGCACCCGGGACACTCACTACAATGAGCAGTTCTTC
-,TRBD1,TRBV10-3,TRBJ1-2,CATGGGQGAANYGYTF,TGTGCCACAGGGGGCGGACAGGGGGCCGCTAACTATGGCTACACCTTC
-,-,TRBV7-8,TRBJ2-2,CASSLVEGGELFF,TGTGCCAGCAGCTTAGTCGAGGGCGGGGAGCTGTTTTTT
-,TRBD2,TRBV6-4,TRBJ2-3,CASSGGPVDTQYF,TGTGCCAGCTCGGGGGGGCCGGTGGATACGCAGTATTTT
-,-,TRBV2,TRBJ2-5,CASKGVGETQYF,TGTGCCAGCAAGGGAGTCGGGGAGACCCAGTACTTC
-,-,TRBV14,TRBJ1-4,CASSLQGGDEKLFF,TGTGCCAGCAGCCTTCAGGGCGGGGATGAAAAACTGTTTTTT
-,-,TRBV9,TRBJ2-5,CASKGWEETQYF,TGTGCCAGCAAGGGGTGGGAAGAGACCCAGTACTTC
-,TRBD1,TRBV5-1,TRBJ1-2,CASSAGQAGLRNYGYTF,TGCGCCAGCAGCGCTGGACAGGCGGGTCTGAGGAACTATGGCTACACCTTC
medium-sized,-,TRBV28,TRBJ1-5,CASSLSQGSQPQHF,TGTGCCAGCAGTTTGTCCCAGGGTAGTCAGCCCCAGCATTTT
-,-,TRBV19,TRBJ1-1,CASSISFQAEAFF,TGTGCCAGTAGTATAAGTTTCCAGGCTGAAGCTTTCTTT
-,-,TRBV7-9,TRBJ1-1,CASSLVIGVMNTEAFF,TGTGCCAGCAGCTTAGTGATCGGGGTCATGAACACTGAAGCTTTCTTT
-,-,TRBV9,TRBJ2-3,CASSVDGVPSTDTQYF,TGTGCCAGCAGCGTCGACGGGGTACCTAGCACAGATACGCAGTATTTT
few,-,TRBV19,TRBJ1-5,CASSNRAEPQHF,TGTGCCAGTAGCAACAGGGCAGAGCCCCAGCATTTT
-,TRBD2,TRBV5-4,TRBJ2-2,CASSNPGGAQDGELFF,TGTGCCAGCAGCAACCCGGGGGGGGCGCAGGACGGGGAGCTGTTTTTT
-,-,TRBV5-1,TRBJ2-2,CASTRGTGGPGELFF,TGCGCCAGCACCCGGGGGACTGGTGGTCCCGGGGAGCTGTTTTTT
-,TRBD1,TRBV6-2/TRBV6-3,TRBJ1-4,CASSYSRPGGGEKLFF,TGTGCCAGCAGTTACTCGAGGCCAGGGGGCGGTGAAAAACTGTTTTTT
-,-,TRBV6-6,TRBJ1-1,CASSSPRPTGIPEAFF,TGTGCCAGCAGTTCCCCCAGACCAACAGGGATCCCTGAAGCTTTCTTT
-,-,TRBV11-1,TRBJ2-7,CASSYRSADSYEQYF,TGTGCCAGCAGCTACCGGTCTGCAGACAGTTACGAGCAGTACTTC
-,-,TRBV2,TRBJ2-3,CASNPGKGGTDTQYF,TGTGCCAGCAACCCGGGGAAGGGTGGCACAGATACGCAGTATTTT
-,-,TRBV11-2,TRBJ2-7,CASSLGAVYEQYF,TGTGCCAGCAGCTTAGGGGCAGTCTACGAGCAGTACTTC
-,TRBD1,TRBV5-4,TRBJ2-5,CASSLGAGQGKETQYF,TGTGCCAGCAGCTTAGGCGCCGGACAGGGGAAAGAGACCCAGTACTTC
-,-,TRBV7-6,TRBJ2-5,CASSGDPGETQYF,TGTGCCAGCAGCGGTGACCCCGGGGAGACCCAGTACTTC
few,TRBD2,TRBV5-1,TRBJ2-2,CASSLLPPSGGNTGELFF,TGCGCCAGCAGCTTGTTACCGCCTAGCGGGGGTAACACCGGGGAGCTGTTTTTT
-,-,TRBV29-1,TRBJ2-3,CSVLLRGGHSTQYF,TGCAGCGTCCTCTTAAGGGGGGGCCACAGTACGCAGTATTTT
-,-,TRBV6-4,TRBJ1-6,CASTEDTHGSPLHF,TGTGCCAGCACCGAAGACACGCACGGTTCACCCCTCCACTTT
once,TRBD2,TRBV9,TRBJ2-2,CASSVDREAGELFF,TGTGCCAGCAGCGTAGATCGGGAGGCCGGGGAGCTGTTTTTT
-,TRBD1,TRBV7-9,TRBJ2-2,CASSPQGARTGELFF,TGTGCCAGCAGCCCTCAGGGGGCGCGGACCGGGGAGCTGTTTTTT
-,TRBD2,TRBV5-1,TRBJ2-3,CASSLWASGVQGTQYF,TGCGCCAGCAGCTTGTGGGCTAGCGGGGTCCAGGGTACGCAGTATTTT
many,-,TRBV25-1,TRBJ1-6,CASSEWVTSGSPLHF,TGTGCCAGCAGTGAATGGGTCACCTCGGGGTCACCCCTCCACTTT
few,-,TRBV2,TRBJ1-3,CASMRLSGNTIYF,TGTGCCAGCATGCGCCTGTCTGGAAACACCATATATTTT
-,TRBD1,TRBV27,TRBJ1-5,CASSSLDRMRNQPQHF,TGTGCCAGCAGTTCCCTGGACAGGATGCGCAATCAGCCCCAGCATTTT